These 8 T cell receptor beta chains were all obtained from the same sample, sequenced in a study of human T cells and chemical hapten exposure. TCRdb fed the RACE reads into MiXCR, producing one record per CDR3 protein. The sample includes roughly 120,000 distinct CDR3 sequences, about 9.4% of them seen just once. The time point here: healthy volunteer bleed at 2 weeks. The template was total RNA from unfractionated whole blood. The sequenced sample consisted of whole blood. The source of these receptors is a male donor in good health. Some clones in this sample may be carry-over from other donors' samples.

Only a few counts were recorded for this clonotype. The chain links TRBV28 to TRBJ2-1; a weak D match, TRBD2 (5 bases). Between the trimmed V and J ends, which lost 5 bases and 6 bases, there was a span of 17 bases. Germline V gene data show CDR1 as MDHEN and CDR2 as SYDVKM. CDR3 length equals 15 residues. The CDR3 DNA sequence: TGTGCCAGCAGTCCAAGGAGGATATGGGGCAATGAGCAGTTCTTC. Protein product: CASSPRRIWGNEQFF.

This chain uses TRBV27 with TRBJ2-7; D may match TRBD1 or TRBD2 (6 bases each). Germline V gene sequence: CDR1 MNHEY, CDR2 SMNVEV (reference sequence). The CDR3 runs 15 residues. Trimming cost V 6 bases and J 2 bases, with 17 bases left between them. This CDR3 is CASSRGPGDPYEQYF. The CDR3 nucleotides are TGTGCCAGCAGCCGGGGGCCAGGGGACCCCTACGAGCAGTACTTC.

The rearrangement joins TRBV4-3 to TRBJ1-2, with no clear D. This CDR3 region has 15 residues. The V end lost 0 bases, the J end lost 4 bases, and 12 bases lay between the germline ends. CDR1 and CDR2 from the germline V gene are LGHNA and YSLEER. CDR3 in DNA: TGCGCCAGCAGCCAAGATAGTTGGGCGGGCTATGGCTACACCTTC. It specifies CASSQDSWAGYGYTF.

This clonotype came up once. It may be a read error: a sequence one base away is much more abundant. The rearrangement joins TRBV7-8 to TRBJ2-1; D remains ambiguous. CDR3 length equals 14 residues. Germline CDR1 reads SGHVS; CDR2 reads FQNEAQ. Trimming left V 5 bases short and J 4 bases short, with 12 bases between. The CDR3 DNA is TGTGCCAGCAGCCCACTAACTGATTACAATGAGCAGTTCTTC. Its protein product is CASSPLTDYNEQFF.

This clonotype was counted many times. V gene TRBV9 combines with J gene TRBJ1-1; D is perhaps TRBD1 (5 bases). The CDR3 spans 14 residues. Trimming cost V 2 bases and J 7 bases, with 15 bases left between them. Germline CDR1 is SGDLS and CDR2 is YYNGEE. The DNA of the CDR3 is TGTGCCAGCAGCGTGGGGACGGTGGAGGGTGAAGCTTTCTTT. It translates to CASSVGTVEGEAFF. The variable domain in full, completed from reference TRBV9 and TRBJ1-1, reads DSGVTQTPKHLITATGQRVTLRCSPRSGDLSVYWYQQSLDQGLQFLIQYYNGEERAKGNILERFSAQQFPDLHSELNLSSLELGDSALYFCASSVGTVEGEAFFGQGTRLTVV.

The table lists this clonotype with a few counts. V is TRBV6-2 or TRBV6-3 and J is TRBJ2-1; D may match TRBD1 or TRBD2 (6 bases each). V was shortened by 5 bases and J by 3 bases, with 14 bases between the two germline ends. CDR3 size: 15 residues. The germline CDR1 and CDR2 sequences are MNHEY and SVGEGT. The CDR3 region has the DNA TGTGCCAGCAGTCCAATGGGGGGCGACTACAATGAGCAGTTCTTC. It codes for CASSPMGGDYNEQFF.

This chain links TRBV29-1 with TRBJ1-1, with 7 nucleotides matching TRBD1. Germline CDR1 SQVTM, CDR2 ANQGSEA. The CDR3 loop spans 14 amino acids. Trimming removed 4 bases from V and 4 bases from J; junction bases left unmatched: 9. Written as DNA, the CDR3 is TGCAGCGTTGCAGGGGGGGCCATGACCACTGAAGCTTTCTTT. It translates to CSVAGGAMTTEAFF.

This clonotype was observed at least ten times. In DNA, the CDR3 is TGTGCCAGCAGCTGGACTAGCGGGTATGACAATGAGCAGTTCTTC. Translating it yields CASSWTSGYDNEQFF. This chain uses TRBV7-2 with TRBJ2-1, with 11 nucleotides matching TRBD2. J lost 5 bases, V lost 4 bases, and 4 bases had no gene match. The germline CDR1 and CDR2 sequences are SGHTA and FQGNSA. The CDR3 covers 15 residues.